This paragraph reports one TCR beta chain. Its antigen is as yet unknown. The sample belongs to a study of T cell repertoires in cytomegalovirus infection. About the research overall: CMV infection together with matching HLA type was indicated by public TCR beta signatures.

One entry per CDR3 protein, called by TCRdb with MiXCR from the reads. This sample yields about 230,000 distinct CDR3 sequences, of which approximately 22% are seen a single time; roughly 18% belongs to the top ten. The germline V gene has CDR1 SGHRS and CDR2 YFSETQ. The CDR3 covers 13 residues. V lost 7 bases, J lost 6 bases, and 16 bases lay in between. Study findings and constraints: Summed frequency of shared TCR beta families picked out CMV carriers who also had the relevant HLA. There were HLA-C-restricted CMV-specific TCR beta clonotypes dominating the ex vivo response.

The chain couples TRBV5-1 to TRBJ1-1, with a tentative D call TRBD1 (6 bases). The clonotype was recovered from a human donor in good health (CMV status not recorded). Some clones in this sample may be carry-over from other donors' samples. Sequences were obtained from CD8+ T cells from PBMCs. CDR3 DNA sequence: TGCGCCAGCGCCGACCAGGGGTTTGCTGAAGCTTTCTTT. Protein product: CASADQGFAEAFF. Variable domain in full (rest from reference TRBV5-1 and TRBJ1-1): KAGVTQTPRYLIKTRGQQVTLSCSPISGHRSVSWYQQTPGQGLQFLFEYFSETQRNKGNFPGRFSGRQFSNSRSEMNVSTLELGDSALYLCASADQGFAEAFFGQGTRLTVV.